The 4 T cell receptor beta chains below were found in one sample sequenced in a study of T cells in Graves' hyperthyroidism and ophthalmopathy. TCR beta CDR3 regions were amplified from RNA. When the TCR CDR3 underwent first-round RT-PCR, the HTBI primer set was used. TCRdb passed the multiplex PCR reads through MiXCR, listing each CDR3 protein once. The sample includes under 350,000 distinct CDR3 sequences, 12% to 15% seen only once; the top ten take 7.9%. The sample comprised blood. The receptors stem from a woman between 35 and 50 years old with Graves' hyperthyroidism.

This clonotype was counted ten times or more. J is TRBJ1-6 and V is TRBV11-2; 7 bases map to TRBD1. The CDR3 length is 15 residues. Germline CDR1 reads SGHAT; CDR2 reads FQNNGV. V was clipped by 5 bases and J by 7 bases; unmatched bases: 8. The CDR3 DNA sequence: TGTGCCAGCAGCCAAGGACAGGTTCTCAATTCACCCCTCCACTTT. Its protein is CASSQGQVLNSPLHF.

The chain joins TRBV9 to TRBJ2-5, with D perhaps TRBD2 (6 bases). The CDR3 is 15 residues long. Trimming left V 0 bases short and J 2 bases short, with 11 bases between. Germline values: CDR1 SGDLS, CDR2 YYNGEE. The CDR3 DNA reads TGTGCCAGCAGCGTAGAATGGGGGACTCAAGAGACCCAGTACTTC. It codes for CASSVEWGTQETQYF.

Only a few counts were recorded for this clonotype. The DNA for the CDR3 is TGTGCCAGCTCACCCCGGGACAGGGGATCAGAGACCCAGTACTTC. Its translation: CASSPRDRGSETQYF. The chain links TRBV18 to TRBJ2-5; 10 nucleotides match TRBD1. V shed 3 bases and J 4 bases; nucleotides not matched to a gene: 5. Germline V CDR1 and CDR2: KGHSH, LQKENI. The CDR3 is 15 residues long.

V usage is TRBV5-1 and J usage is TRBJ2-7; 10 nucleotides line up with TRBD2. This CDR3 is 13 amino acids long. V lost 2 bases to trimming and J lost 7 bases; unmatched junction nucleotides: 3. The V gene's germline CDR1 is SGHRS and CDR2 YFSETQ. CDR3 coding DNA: TGCGCCAGCAGCTTAGAACTAGCGGGAGAGCAGTACTTC. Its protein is CASSLELAGEQYF.